The table lists the clone carrying this T cell receptor (beta chain) with many counts. Its antigen remains unidentified. The sample belongs to a study of T cells in Graves' hyperthyroidism and ophthalmopathy. Calling Graves' hyperthyroidism stable meant ophthalmopathy did not progress within 18 months. Germline V gene sequence: CDR1 MNHEY, CDR2 SVGEGT. The CDR3 has 15 residues. Trimming cost V 0 bases and J 7 bases, with 13 bases left between them. Study results and limitations: In blood, most of the thyroid clonotypes expanded above 0.001 were also present.

RNA transcripts gave rise to amplified TCR beta CDR3 regions. A first-round RT-PCR of the TCR CDR3 used the HTBI primer set. TCRdb passed the multiplex PCR reads through MiXCR, listing each CDR3 protein once. The sample lists approximately 430,000 distinct CDR3 sequences, approximately 14% occurring once. The chain has TRBV6-2 or TRBV6-3 and TRBJ1-5; weak D call: TRBD1 (6 bases). Sequencing was carried out using blood. The receptor's source is a woman younger than 35 with Graves' hyperthyroidism. The DNA for the CDR3 is TGTGCCAGCAGTTACTCCCGACAGGTTGGGCAGCCCCAGCATTTT. It codes for CASSYSRQVGQPQHF.